The sequence of this T cell receptor (beta chain) was determined in a study of T-cell reconstitution after alpha-beta-depleted transplantation in children. It was with unique molecular identifiers that the TCRbeta library was prepared. One entry per CDR3 protein results from TCRdb running MiXCR on the PCR reads. The table has 380,000 or so distinct CDR3 sequences, 13% seen once. CDR3 length equals 14 residues. This clonotype was sampled from a human donor who donated a stem cell graft to a child with Fanconi anemia. The sample consisted of PBMCs, taken from the stem cell graft. The V and J genes are TRBV21-1 and TRBJ1-5. TRBV21-1 is flagged as a pseudogene. CDR3 in amino acids: CASSKVGGNQPQHF. The CDR3 bases are TGTGCCAGCAGCAAAGTCGGGGGCAATCAGCCCCAGCATTTT.